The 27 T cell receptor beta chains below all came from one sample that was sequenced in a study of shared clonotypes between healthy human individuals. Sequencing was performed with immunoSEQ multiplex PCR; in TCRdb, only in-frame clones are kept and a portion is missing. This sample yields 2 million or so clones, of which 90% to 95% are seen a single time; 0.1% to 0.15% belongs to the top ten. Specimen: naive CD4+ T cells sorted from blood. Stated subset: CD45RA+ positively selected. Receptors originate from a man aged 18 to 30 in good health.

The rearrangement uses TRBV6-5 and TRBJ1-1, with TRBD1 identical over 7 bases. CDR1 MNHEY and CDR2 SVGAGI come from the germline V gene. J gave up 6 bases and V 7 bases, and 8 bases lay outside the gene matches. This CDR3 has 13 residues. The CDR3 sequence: CASTLGGVSEAFF. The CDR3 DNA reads TGTGCCAGCACCCTAGGGGGCGTCTCTGAAGCTTTCTTT.

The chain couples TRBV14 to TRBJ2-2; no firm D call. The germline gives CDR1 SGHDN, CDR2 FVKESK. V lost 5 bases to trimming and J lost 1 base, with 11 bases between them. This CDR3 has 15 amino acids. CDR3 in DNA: TGTGCCAGCAGCGCAAGAGGCCAGAACACCGGGGAGCTGTTTTTT. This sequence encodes CASSARGQNTGELFF.

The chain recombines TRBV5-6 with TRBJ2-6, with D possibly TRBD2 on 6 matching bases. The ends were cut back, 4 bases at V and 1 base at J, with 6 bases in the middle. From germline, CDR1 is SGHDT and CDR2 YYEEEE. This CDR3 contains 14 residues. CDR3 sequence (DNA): TGTGCCAGCAGCCGGGAGTCTGGGGCCAACGTCCTGACTTTC. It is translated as CASSRESGANVLTF.

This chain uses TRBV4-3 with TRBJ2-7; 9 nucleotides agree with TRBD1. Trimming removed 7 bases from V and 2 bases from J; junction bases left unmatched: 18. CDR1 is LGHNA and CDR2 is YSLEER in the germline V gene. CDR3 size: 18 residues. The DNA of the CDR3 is TGCGCCAGCACCGCGGGACAGGGAAGATCCCGGGCCACCTACGAGCAGTACTTC. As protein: CASTAGQGRSRATYEQYF.

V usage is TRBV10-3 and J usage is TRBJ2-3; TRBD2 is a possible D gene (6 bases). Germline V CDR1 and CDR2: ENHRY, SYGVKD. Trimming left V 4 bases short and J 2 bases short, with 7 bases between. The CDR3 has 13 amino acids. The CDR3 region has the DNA TGTGCCATCAGTGGGGGGGACACAGATACGCAGTATTTT. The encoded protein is CAISGGDTDTQYF.

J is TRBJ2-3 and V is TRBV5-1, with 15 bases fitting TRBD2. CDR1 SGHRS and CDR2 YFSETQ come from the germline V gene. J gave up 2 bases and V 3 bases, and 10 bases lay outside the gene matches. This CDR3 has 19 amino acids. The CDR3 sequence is CASSSTPGLAGGPTDTQYF. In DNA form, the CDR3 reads TGCGCCAGCAGCTCAACACCGGGACTAGCGGGGGGTCCCACAGATACGCAGTATTTT.

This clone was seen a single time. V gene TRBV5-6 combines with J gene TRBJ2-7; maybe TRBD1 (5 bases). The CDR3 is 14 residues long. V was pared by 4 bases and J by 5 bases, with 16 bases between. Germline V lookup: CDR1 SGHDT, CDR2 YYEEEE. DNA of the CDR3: TGTGCCAGCAGCAAGGACACAGCAGGTCACGAGCAGTACTTC. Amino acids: CASSKDTAGHEQYF.

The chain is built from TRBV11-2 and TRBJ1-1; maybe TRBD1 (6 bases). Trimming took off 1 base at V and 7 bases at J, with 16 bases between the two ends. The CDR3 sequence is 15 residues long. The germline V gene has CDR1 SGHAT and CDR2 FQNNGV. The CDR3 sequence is CASSLGRLGANEAFF. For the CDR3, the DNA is TGTGCCAGCAGCTTAGGGCGACTGGGGGCGAATGAAGCTTTCTTT.

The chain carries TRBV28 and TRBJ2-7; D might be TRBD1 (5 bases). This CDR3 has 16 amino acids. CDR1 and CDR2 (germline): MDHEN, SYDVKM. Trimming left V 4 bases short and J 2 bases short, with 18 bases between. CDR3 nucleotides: TGTGCCAGCAGTTCCCCTCCCGGACAACCTACCTACGAGCAGTACTTC. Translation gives CASSSPPGQPTYEQYF.

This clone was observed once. This chain's CDR3 is CASSQGGITYNEQFF. CDR3 in DNA: TGCGCCAGCAGCCAAGGCGGGATCACCTACAATGAGCAGTTCTTC. This chain connects TRBV4-3 to TRBJ2-1; perhaps TRBD2 as D (6 bases). The CDR3 has 15 amino acids. Trimming removed 1 base at V and 2 bases at J, with 9 bases between. Germline V gene lookup returns CDR1 LGHNA and CDR2 YSLEER.

CDR3 nucleotide sequence: TGCGCCAGCAGCCAAGATCGTCCGGGACAGGGGTACGGAAACACCATATATTTT. This sequence encodes CASSQDRPGQGYGNTIYF. The chain is built from TRBV4-1 and TRBJ1-3; 10 bases map to TRBD1. The CDR3 spans 18 residues. V trimming: 0 bases; J trimming: 4 bases; junction bases outside the gene matches: 9. The germline CDR1 and CDR2 sequences are MGHRA and YSYEKL.

CDR3 in DNA: TGTGCCTGGAGTGTGGAGAGAAGAAACACCATATATTTT. Translating gives CAWSVERRNTIYF. The chain recombines TRBV30 with TRBJ1-3; no firm D call. From germline, CDR1 is GTSNPN and CDR2 SVGIG (reference sequence). The CDR3 contains 13 residues. Trimming pared 0 bases from V and 5 bases from J, leaving 8 bases between.

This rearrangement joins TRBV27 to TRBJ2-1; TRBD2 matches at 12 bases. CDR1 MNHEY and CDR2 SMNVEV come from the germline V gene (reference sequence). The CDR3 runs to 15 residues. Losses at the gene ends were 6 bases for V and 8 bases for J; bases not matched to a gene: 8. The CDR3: CASSSTSGGPDEQFF. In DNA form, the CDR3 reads TGTGCCAGCAGCTCCACTAGCGGGGGGCCCGATGAGCAGTTCTTC.

DNA for the CDR3: TGTGCCAGCAGCGCTGCGGGGCCGAAAAACACCGGGGAGCTGTTTTTT. Its translation: CASSAAGPKNTGELFF. The chain joins TRBV9 to TRBJ2-2; the D gene is possibly TRBD2 (6 bases). The CDR3 is 16 residues long. Germline CDR1 reads SGDLS; CDR2 reads YYNGEE. Trimming stripped 3 bases from V and 2 bases from J, with 14 bases between.

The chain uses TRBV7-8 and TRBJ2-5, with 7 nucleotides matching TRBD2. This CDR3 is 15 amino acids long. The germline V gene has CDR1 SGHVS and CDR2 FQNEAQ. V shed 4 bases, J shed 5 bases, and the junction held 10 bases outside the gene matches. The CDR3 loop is CASSWSGAMWETQYF. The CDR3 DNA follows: TGTGCCAGCAGCTGGAGCGGGGCGATGTGGGAGACCCAGTACTTC. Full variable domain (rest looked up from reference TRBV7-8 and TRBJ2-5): GAGVSQSPRYKVAKRGQDVALRCDPISGHVSLFWYQQALGQGPEFLTYFQNEAQLDKSGLPSDRFFAERPEGSVSTLKIQRTQQEDSAVYLCASSWSGAMWETQYFGPGTRLLVL.

Here the CDR3 DNA reads TGTGCCAGCAAGGCCCAACAAGAGACCCAGTACTTC. Its translation: CASKAQQETQYF. This chain joins TRBV6-6 and TRBJ2-5; D gene uncertain. The CDR3 has 12 residues. V was trimmed by 7 bases and J by 2 bases, leaving 8 bases between them. Germline loops: CDR1 MNHNY, CDR2 SVGAGI (reference sequence).

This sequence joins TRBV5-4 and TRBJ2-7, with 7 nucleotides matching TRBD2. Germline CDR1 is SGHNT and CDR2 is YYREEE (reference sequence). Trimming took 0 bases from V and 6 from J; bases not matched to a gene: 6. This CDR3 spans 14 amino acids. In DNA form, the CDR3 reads TGTGCCAGCAGCTTGGCCGGGACTAAGGCCGAGCAGTACTTC. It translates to CASSLAGTKAEQYF. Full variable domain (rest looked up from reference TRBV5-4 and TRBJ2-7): ETGVTQSPTHLIKTRGQQVTLRCSSQSGHNTVSWYQQALGQGPQFIFQYYREEENGRGNFPPRFSGLQFPNYSSELNVNALELDDSALYLCASSLAGTKAEQYFGPGTRLTVT.

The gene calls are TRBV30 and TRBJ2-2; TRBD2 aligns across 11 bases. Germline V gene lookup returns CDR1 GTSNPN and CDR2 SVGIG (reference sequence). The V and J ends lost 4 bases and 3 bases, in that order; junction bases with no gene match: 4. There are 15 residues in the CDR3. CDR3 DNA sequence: TGTGCCTGGATCTTACTAGCGGGAGACACCGGGGAGCTGTTTTTT. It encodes CAWILLAGDTGELFF.

The CDR3 bases are TGTGCCAGCAGAACCCGAACTAGCGGGAAAAGCACAGATACGCAGTATTTT. This translates into CASRTRTSGKSTDTQYF. The chain recombines TRBV28 with TRBJ2-3; 10 bases fit TRBD2. V dropped 6 bases and J dropped 0; count of bases not matched to a gene: 9. The CDR3 is 17 amino acids. Germline V gene sequence: CDR1 MDHEN, CDR2 SYDVKM.

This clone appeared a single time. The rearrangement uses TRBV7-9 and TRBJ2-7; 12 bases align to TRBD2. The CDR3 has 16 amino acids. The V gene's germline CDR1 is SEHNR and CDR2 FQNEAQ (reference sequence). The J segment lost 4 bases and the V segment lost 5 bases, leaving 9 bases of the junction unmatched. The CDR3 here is CASSPRGGTSGYEQYF. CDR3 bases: TGTGCCAGCAGCCCCAGGGGGGGGACTAGCGGGTACGAGCAGTACTTC.

The CDR3 spells CASSLPGKYEQYF. The DNA of the CDR3 is TGTGCCAGCAGCTTGCCAGGGAAATACGAGCAGTACTTC. The genes are TRBV5-6 and TRBJ2-7; possibly TRBD1 for D (5 bases). The CDR3 contains 13 residues. The V gene lost 1 base and the J gene lost 4 bases, with 9 bases spanning the gap. Looked up from germline, CDR1 is SGHDT and CDR2 is YYEEEE.

In nucleotides, the CDR3 is TGTGCCAGCAGCGTTATCGGGACATCCCCTATTGGCTACACCTTC. Its translation is CASSVIGTSPIGYTF. The genes are TRBV2 and TRBJ1-2, with TRBD1 as a possible D gene (6 bases). This CDR3 is built from 15 residues. The germline V gene has CDR1 SNHLY and CDR2 FYNNEI. The ends were cut back, 6 bases at V and 7 bases at J, with 21 bases in the middle.

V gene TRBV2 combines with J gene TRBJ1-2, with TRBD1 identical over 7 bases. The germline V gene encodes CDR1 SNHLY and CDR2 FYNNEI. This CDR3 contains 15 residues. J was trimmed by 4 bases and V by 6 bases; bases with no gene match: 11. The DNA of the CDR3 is TGTGCCAGCAGGAAGACAGGGACCCCAGGCTATGGCTACACCTTC. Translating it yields CASRKTGTPGYGYTF.

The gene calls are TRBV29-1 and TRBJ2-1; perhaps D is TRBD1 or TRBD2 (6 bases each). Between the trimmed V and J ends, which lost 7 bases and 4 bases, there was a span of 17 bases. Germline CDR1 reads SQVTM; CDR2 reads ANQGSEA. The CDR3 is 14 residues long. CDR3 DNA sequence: TGCAGCGGAGGGGGGACGGGAAATTACAATGAGCAGTTCTTC. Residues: CSGGGTGNYNEQFF.

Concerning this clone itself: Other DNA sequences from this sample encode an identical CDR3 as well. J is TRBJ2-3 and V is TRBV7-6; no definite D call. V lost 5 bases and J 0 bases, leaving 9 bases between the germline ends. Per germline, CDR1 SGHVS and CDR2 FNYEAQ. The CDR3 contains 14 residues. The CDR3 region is CASSLGRSTDTQYF. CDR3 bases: TGTGCCAGCAGCCTCGGACGAAGCACAGATACGCAGTATTTT.

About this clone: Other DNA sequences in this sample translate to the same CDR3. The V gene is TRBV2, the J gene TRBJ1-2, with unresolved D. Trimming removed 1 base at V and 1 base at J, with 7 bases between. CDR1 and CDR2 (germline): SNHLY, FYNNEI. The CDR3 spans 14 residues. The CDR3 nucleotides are TGTGCCAGCAGTGAAGGTCGGATTAACTATGGCTACACCTTC. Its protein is CASSEGRINYGYTF.

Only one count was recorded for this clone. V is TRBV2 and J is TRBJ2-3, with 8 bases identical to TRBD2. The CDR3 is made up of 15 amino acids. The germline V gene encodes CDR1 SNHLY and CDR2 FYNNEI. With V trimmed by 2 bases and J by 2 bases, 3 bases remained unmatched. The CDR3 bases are TGTGCCAGCAGTGAAAGCGGGGGTCCCACAGATACGCAGTATTTT. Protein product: CASSESGGPTDTQYF.